This note documents a single TCR beta chain sequence. This receptor's antigen is unknown. No much larger clonotype is one base removed from it; base qualities were not supplied. V is pared back by 1 base and J by 0 bases, with 7 bases lying between the germline termini. The germline V gene (reference sequence) specifies LNHNV as CDR1 and YYDKDF as CDR2. Inclusive of the bounding cysteine and phenylalanine, the CDR3 is 15 residues long. Only CDR3 DNA is held: 45 bases, read in frame from base 1. The library was produced with RT-PCR. The sequencing machine was an Illumina HiSeq 2500. Starting from the raw public reads, TCRdb applied fastp trimming at Q25, assembled clones with MiXCR and retained in-frame beta chains. Each CDR3 protein gets just one entry, which takes the most common genes and DNA from the rows behind it. The table for this sample lists about 300,000 distinct CDR3 sequences; roughly 22% of them were counted only once. The leading ten clones occupy 10% to 13% of the sample.

This entry comes from a study of response to subunit inactivated influenza vaccine (dated by TCRdb to 2016 to 2018). Study-wide context: The study used deep quantitative T cell receptor repertoire profiling to track responses to a trivalent subunit inactivated influenza vaccine.

The paper as a whole reports these results and caveats: It was suggested by the authors that each seasonal influenza vaccination may recruit only a limited number of new T cells.

This TCR derives from a man aged 45-69 years who received an inactivated influenza vaccine. Donor details come from another sample of the same person, matched by shared clones. The source was PBMCs from blood, collected roughly 20 months after vaccination. The chain joins TRBV15 to TRBJ2-1; a tentative D call is TRBD2 (5 bases match). The CDR3 region reads CATSRGGSSYNEQFF. The nucleotides are TGTGCCACCAGCAGAGGTGGGAGCTCCTACAATGAGCAGTTCTTC.